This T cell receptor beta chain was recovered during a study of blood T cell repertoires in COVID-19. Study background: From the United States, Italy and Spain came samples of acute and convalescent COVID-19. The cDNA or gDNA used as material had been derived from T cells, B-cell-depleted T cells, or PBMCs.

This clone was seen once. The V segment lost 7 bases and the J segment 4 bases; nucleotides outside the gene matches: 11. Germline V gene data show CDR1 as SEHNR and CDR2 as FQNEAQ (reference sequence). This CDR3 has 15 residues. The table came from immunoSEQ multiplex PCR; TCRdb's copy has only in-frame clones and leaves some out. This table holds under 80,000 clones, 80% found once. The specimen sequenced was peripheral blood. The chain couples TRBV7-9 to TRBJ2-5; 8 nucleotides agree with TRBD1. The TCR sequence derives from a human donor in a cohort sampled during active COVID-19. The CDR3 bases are TGTGCCAGCACCGTGACAGGGGAAGTTCGAGAGACCCAGTACTTC. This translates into CASTVTGEVRETQYF.